The 15 T cell receptor beta chains given below trace back to one sample, sequenced in a study of CD8+CD57+ T cells in acquired aplastic anemia. Profiling of TCR beta VDJ combinations and CDR3 sequences used genomic DNA as template. TCRdb recomputed calls from the reads with MiXCR, one row per CDR3 protein. The sample includes 250,000 to 300,000 distinct CDR3 sequences, about 50% of them seen just once. It was patients with CD8+CD57+ cell expansion by flow cytometry who were chosen for sequencing. The sequenced sample was sorted CD4+, CD8+, or CD8+CD57+ T cells (not recorded which) from PBMCs. Receptor source: a human donor with aplastic anemia.

Ten or more counts support this clonotype. The rearrangement links TRBV2 to TRBJ2-6; D possibly corresponds to TRBD1 (6 bases). This CDR3 comprises 15 residues. Germline values: CDR1 SNHLY, CDR2 FYNNEI. With 5 bases removed from V and 0 bases from J, the gap between germline ends came to 8 bases. CDR3: CASSWTDSGANVLTF. In DNA form, the CDR3 reads TGTGCCAGCAGTTGGACAGACTCTGGGGCCAACGTCCTGACTTTC.

This clonotype was seen repeatedly, ten times or more. The genes are TRBV20-1 and TRBJ1-2; D ambiguous. This CDR3 has 13 residues. Per the germline V gene, CDR1 is DFQATT and CDR2 is SNEGSKA (reference sequence). V shed 3 bases and J shed 1 base, with 9 bases lying between them. CDR3 sequence (DNA): TGCAGTGCTAGTGAGGGTTTTAACTATGGCTACACCTTC. Amino acid sequence: CSASEGFNYGYTF.

This clonotype was observed at least ten times. This sequence joins TRBV2 and TRBJ1-2; D is perhaps TRBD1 (6 bases). The germline CDR1 and CDR2 sequences are SNHLY and FYNNEI. Trimming stripped 6 bases from V and 8 bases from J, with 19 bases between. The CDR3 contains 14 residues. CDR3 in amino acids: CASRDPRGLRGYTF. CDR3 DNA: TGTGCCAGCAGAGACCCCAGGGGATTACGGGGCTACACCTTC.

The gene calls are TRBV4-3 and TRBJ1-3, with 7 positions matching TRBD1. Looked up from germline, CDR1 is LGHNA and CDR2 is YSLEER. After removal of 8 bases from V and 1 base from J, the junction contained 8 bases not matched to a gene. This CDR3 contains 15 residues. The CDR3 region has the DNA TGCGCCAGCTCACAGGGGAAGGGATCTGGAAACACCATATATTTT. Its protein is CASSQGKGSGNTIYF.

The chain combines TRBV10-3 with TRBJ1-1; 8 positions match TRBD1. Germline values: CDR1 ENHRY, CDR2 SYGVKD. The CDR3 is made up of 11 amino acids. The J segment lost 8 bases and the V segment lost 4 bases, leaving 0 bases of the junction unmatched. As DNA, the CDR3 is TGTGCCATCAGTGGGGACAGGGAAGCTTTCTTT. It specifies CAISGDREAFF.

On this clonotype itself: One junction end disagrees with the germline gene, perhaps due to a read error. The chain couples TRBV24-1 to TRBJ2-1; TRBD1 matches at 7 bases. The CDR3 totals 15 residues. Per the germline V gene, CDR1 is KGHDR and CDR2 is SFDVKD. The CDR3 region is CATSGGRGSYNERFF. CDR3 coding DNA: TGTGCCACCAGTGGAGGCAGGGGGTCCTACAATGAGCGGTTCTTC.

This chain uses TRBV5-1 with TRBJ2-1; 8 bases align to TRBD1. Germline values: CDR1 SGHRS, CDR2 YFSETQ. The V segment lost 5 bases and the J segment 6 bases; nucleotides outside the gene matches: 7. The CDR3 covers 14 residues. The CDR3 DNA follows: TGCGCCAGCAGTCAGGGACAGGAGGGCAATGAGCAGTTCTTC. It yields the protein CASSQGQEGNEQFF.

The V call is TRBV25-1, the J call TRBJ2-7, with 9 positions matching TRBD2. Germline assignment: CDR1 MGHDK and CDR2 SYGVNS. The CDR3 is made up of 13 amino acids. The ends lost 10 bases at V and 2 bases at J; junction bases unmatched: 6. Here the CDR3 reads CATQTSGAYEQYF. The CDR3 DNA is TGTGCCACCCAGACTAGCGGAGCCTACGAGCAGTACTTC.

This clonotype has ten or more counts. The rearrangement links TRBV14 to TRBJ1-2; 7 bases agree with TRBD1. Germline values: CDR1 SGHDN, CDR2 FVKESK. J gave up 7 bases and V 1 base, and 12 bases lay outside the gene matches. The CDR3 is 16 amino acids. DNA for the CDR3: TGTGCCAGCAGCCAAGTCGGCGGGAGAGGGGGCGGTGGCTACACCTTC. This encodes CASSQVGGRGGGGYTF.

The table lists this clonotype with a few counts. The chain uses TRBV18 and TRBJ2-7; 7 bases map to TRBD2. The CDR3 is 13 residues long. V dropped 5 bases and J dropped 8; count of bases not matched to a gene: 9. The germline CDR1 and CDR2 sequences are KGHSH and LQKENI. The CDR3 nucleotides read TGTGCCAGCTCATTCGGGACTAACATCCAGCAGTACTTC. Translating gives CASSFGTNIQQYF.

The rearrangement joins TRBV9 to TRBJ1-6, with 8 bases that match TRBD1. V trimming: 10 bases; J trimming: 6 bases; junction bases outside the gene matches: 3. The length of the CDR3 is 12 residues. Germline V CDR1 and CDR2: SGDLS, YYNGEE. For the CDR3, the DNA is TGTGCCTCGGGACAGGTTAATTCACCCCTCCACTTT. Its protein product is CASGQVNSPLHF.

This clonotype was seen only a few times. This CDR3 is CAISRLAQETQYF. The CDR3 DNA follows: TGTGCCATCAGCCGACTAGCTCAAGAGACCCAGTACTTC. V is TRBV10-3 and J is TRBJ2-5, with 7 bases lining up with TRBD2. This CDR3 is built from 13 residues. The V gene's germline CDR1 is ENHRY and CDR2 SYGVKD. J was trimmed by 2 bases and V by 6 bases; bases with no gene match: 3.

This clonotype has more than one count but fewer than ten. Here the CDR3 reads CASKVQGLSNQPQHF. In DNA, the CDR3 is TGTGCCAGCAAAGTCCAGGGTCTAAGCAATCAGCCCCAGCATTTT. The J gene is TRBJ1-5, the V gene TRBV2; tentatively, D is TRBD1 (5 bases). Germline V lookup: CDR1 SNHLY, CDR2 FYNNEI. CDR3 length equals 15 residues. Trimming stripped 7 bases from V and 1 base from J, with 14 bases between.

This clonotype occurred many times. The V call is TRBV2, the J call TRBJ2-2; tentatively, D is TRBD1 (5 bases). The CDR3 is 15 amino acids. CDR1 SNHLY and CDR2 FYNNEI come from the germline V gene. Trimming removed 3 bases at V and 2 bases at J, with 10 bases between. CDR3 protein: CASSERQGNTGELFF. CDR3 sequence (DNA): TGTGCCAGCAGTGAGAGGCAGGGAAACACCGGGGAGCTGTTTTTT.

The chain couples TRBV2 to TRBJ2-5, with D hard to call. CDR3 length: 13 amino acids. V lost 8 bases and J 0 bases, leaving 10 bases between the germline ends. The germline V gene encodes CDR1 SNHLY and CDR2 FYNNEI. This chain's CDR3 is CASLLEYQETQYF. The CDR3 bases are TGTGCCAGCCTTCTTGAGTACCAAGAGACCCAGTACTTC.